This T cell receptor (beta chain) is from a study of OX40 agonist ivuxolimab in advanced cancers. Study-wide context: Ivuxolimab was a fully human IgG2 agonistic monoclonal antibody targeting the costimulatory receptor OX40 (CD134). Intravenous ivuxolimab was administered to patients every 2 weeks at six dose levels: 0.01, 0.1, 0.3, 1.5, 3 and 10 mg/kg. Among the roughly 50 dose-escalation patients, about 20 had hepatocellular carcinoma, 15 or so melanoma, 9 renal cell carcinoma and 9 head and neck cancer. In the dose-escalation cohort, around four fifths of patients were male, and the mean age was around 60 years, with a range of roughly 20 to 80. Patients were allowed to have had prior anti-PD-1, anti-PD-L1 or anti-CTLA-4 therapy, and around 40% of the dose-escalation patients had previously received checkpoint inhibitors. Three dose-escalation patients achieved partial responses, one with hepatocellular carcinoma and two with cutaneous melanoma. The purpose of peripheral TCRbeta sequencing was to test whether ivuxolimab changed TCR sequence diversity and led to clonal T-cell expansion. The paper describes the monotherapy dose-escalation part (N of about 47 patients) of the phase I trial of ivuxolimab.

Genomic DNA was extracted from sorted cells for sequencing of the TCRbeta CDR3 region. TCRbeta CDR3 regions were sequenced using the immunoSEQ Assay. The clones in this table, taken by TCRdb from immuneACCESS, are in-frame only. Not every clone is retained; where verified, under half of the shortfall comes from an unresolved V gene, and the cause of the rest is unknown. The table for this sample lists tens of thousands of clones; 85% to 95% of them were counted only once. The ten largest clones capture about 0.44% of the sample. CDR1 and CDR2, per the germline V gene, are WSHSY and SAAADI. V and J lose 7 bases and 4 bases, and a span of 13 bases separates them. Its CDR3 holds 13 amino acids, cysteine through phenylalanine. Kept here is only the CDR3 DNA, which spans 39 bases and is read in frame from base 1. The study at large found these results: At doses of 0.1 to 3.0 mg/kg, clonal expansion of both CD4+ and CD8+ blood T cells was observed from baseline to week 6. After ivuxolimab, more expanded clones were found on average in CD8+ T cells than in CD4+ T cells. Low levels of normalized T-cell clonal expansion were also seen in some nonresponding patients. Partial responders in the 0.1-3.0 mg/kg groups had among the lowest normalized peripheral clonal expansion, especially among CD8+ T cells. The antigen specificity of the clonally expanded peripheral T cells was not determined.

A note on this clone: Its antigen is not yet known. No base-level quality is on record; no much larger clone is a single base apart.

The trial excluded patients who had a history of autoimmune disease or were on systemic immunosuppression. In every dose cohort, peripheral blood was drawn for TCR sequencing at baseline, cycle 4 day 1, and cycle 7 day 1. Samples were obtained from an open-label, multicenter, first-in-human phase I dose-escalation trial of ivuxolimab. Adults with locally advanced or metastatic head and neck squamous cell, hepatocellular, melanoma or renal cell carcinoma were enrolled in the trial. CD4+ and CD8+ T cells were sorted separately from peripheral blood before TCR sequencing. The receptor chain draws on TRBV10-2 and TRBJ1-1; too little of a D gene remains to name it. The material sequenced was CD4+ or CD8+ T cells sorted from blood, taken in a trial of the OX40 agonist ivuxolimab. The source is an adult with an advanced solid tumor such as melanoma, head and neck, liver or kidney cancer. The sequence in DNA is TGCGCCAGCACGGGATACGCGGGCACTGAAGCTTTCTTT. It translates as CASTGYAGTEAFF.